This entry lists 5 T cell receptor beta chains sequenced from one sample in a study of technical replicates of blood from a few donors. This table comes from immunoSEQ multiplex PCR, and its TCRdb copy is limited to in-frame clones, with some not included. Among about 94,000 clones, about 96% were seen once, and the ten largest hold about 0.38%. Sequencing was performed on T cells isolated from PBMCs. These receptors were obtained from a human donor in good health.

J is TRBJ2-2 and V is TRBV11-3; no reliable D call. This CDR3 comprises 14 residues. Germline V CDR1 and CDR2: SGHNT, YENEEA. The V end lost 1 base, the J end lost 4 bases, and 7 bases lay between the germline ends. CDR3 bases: TGTGCCAGCAGCTTAGTGGCCACCACCGGGGAGCTGTTTTTT. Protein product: CASSLVATTGELFF.

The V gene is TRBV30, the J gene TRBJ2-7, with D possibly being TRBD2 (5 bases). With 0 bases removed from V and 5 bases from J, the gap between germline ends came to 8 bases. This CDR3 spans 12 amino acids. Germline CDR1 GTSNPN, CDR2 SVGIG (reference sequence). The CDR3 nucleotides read TGTGCCTGGAGTGTAAACGGGAACGAGCAGTACTTC. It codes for CAWSVNGNEQYF.

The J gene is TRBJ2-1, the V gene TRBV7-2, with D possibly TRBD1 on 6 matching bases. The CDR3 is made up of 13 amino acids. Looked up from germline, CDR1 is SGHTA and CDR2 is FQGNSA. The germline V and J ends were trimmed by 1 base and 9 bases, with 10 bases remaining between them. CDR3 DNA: TGTGCCAGCAGCTTAGGGGGGCAGGGTGAGCAGTTCTTC. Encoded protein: CASSLGGQGEQFF.

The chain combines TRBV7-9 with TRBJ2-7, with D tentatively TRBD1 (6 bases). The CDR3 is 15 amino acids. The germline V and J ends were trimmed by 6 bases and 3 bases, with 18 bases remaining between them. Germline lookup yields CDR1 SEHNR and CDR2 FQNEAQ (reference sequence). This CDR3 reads CASRLSTGRDYEQYF. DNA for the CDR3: TGTGCCAGCAGACTAAGTACAGGGCGAGACTACGAGCAGTACTTC.

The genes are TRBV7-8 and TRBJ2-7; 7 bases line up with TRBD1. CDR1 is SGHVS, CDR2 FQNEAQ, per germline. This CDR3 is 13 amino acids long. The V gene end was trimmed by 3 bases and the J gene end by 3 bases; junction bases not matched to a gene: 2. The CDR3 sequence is CASSLGQFYEQYF. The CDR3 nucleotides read TGTGCCAGCAGCTTGGGACAGTTCTACGAGCAGTACTTC.